A single sample gave rise to the 6 T cell receptor beta chains below, sequenced in a study of cytomegalovirus exposure and HLA in healthy donors. Primers for the PCR totalled 60 Vbeta and 13 Jbeta. Data came from immunoSEQ multiplex PCR; TCRdb stores just in-frame clones and leaves some out. The record lists approximately 150,000 clones, of which the ten most abundant hold 0.85% to 1%. The specimen was PBMCs. Every receptor here comes from a male donor in good health and CMV-seronegative.

J is TRBJ1-3 and V is TRBV9, with a tentative D call TRBD1 (6 bases). Trimming stripped 0 bases from V and 4 bases from J, with 20 bases between. This CDR3 has 18 residues. The germline CDR1 and CDR2 sequences are SGDLS and YYNGEE. The CDR3: CASSVDQPGQRQGNTIYF. The CDR3 DNA reads TGTGCCAGCAGCGTAGACCAACCAGGACAGAGACAAGGAAACACCATATATTTT. Supplemented by reference TRBV9 and TRBJ1-3, the full variable domain reads DSGVTQTPKHLITATGQRVTLRCSPRSGDLSVYWYQQSLDQGLQFLIQYYNGEERAKGNILERFSAQQFPDLHSELNLSSLELGDSALYFCASSVDQPGQRQGNTIYFGEGSWLTVV.

The gene calls are TRBV7-3 and TRBJ2-1; 9 bases align to TRBD1. V shed 8 bases, J shed 6 bases, and the junction held 11 bases outside the gene matches. This CDR3 has 15 amino acids. Per the germline V gene, CDR1 is SGHTA and CDR2 is FQGTGA. The CDR3, as DNA: TGTGCCAGCTCTCGGGTTGGACAGGGGATCAATGAGCAGTTCTTC. Translated, it gives CASSRVGQGINEQFF.

J is TRBJ2-1 and V is TRBV30; D unresolved. Trimming removed 0 bases from V and 5 bases from J, with 5 bases in between. Looked up from germline, CDR1 is GTSNPN and CDR2 is SVGIG (reference sequence). CDR3 length: 12 amino acids. CDR3 sequence (DNA): TGTGCCTGGAGTGTATTTAACAATGAGCAGTTCTTC. Translating it yields CAWSVFNNEQFF. The full variable domain, rest sourced from reference TRBV30 and TRBJ2-1, is SQTIHQWPATLVQPVGSPLSLECTVEGTSNPNLYWYRQAAGRGLQLLFYSVGIGQISSEVPQNLSASRPQDRQFILSSKKLLLSDSGFYLCAWSVFNNEQFFGPGTRLTVL.

The J gene is TRBJ1-1, the V gene TRBV29-1, with a tentative D call TRBD1 (5 bases). The CDR3 is 12 amino acids. The germline V and J ends were trimmed by 4 bases and 1 base, with 7 bases remaining between them. Per the germline V gene, CDR1 is SQVTM and CDR2 is ANQGSEA. CDR3 sequence (DNA): TGCAGCGTTGCCGACAGGAACACTGAAGCTTTCTTT. Translation: CSVADRNTEAFF.

The chain carries TRBV11-1 and TRBJ2-2; 7 bases are a match to TRBD1. Trimming cost V 5 bases and J 0 bases; bases outside gene matches: 6. Germline V gives CDR1 SGHAT, CDR2 FQDESV (reference sequence). The CDR3 contains 16 residues. Here the CDR3 DNA reads TGTGCCAGCAGCCAAACAGGGGTTTCGAACACCGGGGAGCTGTTTTTT. It codes for CASSQTGVSNTGELFF.

Its frequency marks this clone as medium-sized. The identical CDR3 is also encoded by other nucleotide sequences in the sample. CDR3 loop: CASTEDRASGNTIYF. The CDR3 bases are TGTGCCAGCACCGAGGACAGGGCCTCTGGAAACACCATATATTTT. This chain links TRBV6-5 with TRBJ1-3; 8 nucleotides align to TRBD1. The CDR3 covers 15 residues. V dropped 7 bases and J dropped 0; count of bases not matched to a gene: 5. Germline assignment: CDR1 MNHEY and CDR2 SVGAGI.